The T cell receptor (beta chain) under discussion was sequenced for a study of blood T cell repertoires in COVID-19. V lost 1 base to trimming and J lost 7 bases, with 14 bases between them. The CDR3 has 15 residues. Germline CDR1 SEHNR, CDR2 FQNEAQ (reference sequence). The table came from immunoSEQ multiplex PCR; TCRdb's copy has only in-frame clones and leaves some out. The sample carries about 270,000 clones, less than 90% recorded once. This receptor was taken from a woman aged 45 to 65 who had recovered from COVID-19. V and J are TRBV7-9 and TRBJ2-1; tentatively, D is TRBD2 (5 bases). What was sequenced was PBMCs or T cells enriched from blood (not recorded which). In DNA, the CDR3 is TGTGCCAGCAGCTTAGGGCCTCCCGGGGAGAATGAGCAGTTCTTC. Protein product: CASSLGPPGENEQFF.